This T cell receptor beta chain was obtained from a study of patients and donors after allogeneic stem cell transplantation. Germline loops: CDR1 MNHEY, CDR2 SVGAGI. V dropped 5 bases and J dropped 8; count of bases not matched to a gene: 9. This CDR3 contains 14 residues. Ten or more counts support this clonotype. TCRdb re-called the RT-PCR reads through MiXCR, storing one row per CDR3 protein. The data show thousands of distinct CDR3 sequences, over 9.5% seen once. This TCR derives from a human donor who was either an allogeneic HSCT recipient or a stem cell or donor lymphocyte infusion donor (not recorded which). It is not recorded whose cells these are; they may come from a transplant donor. Specimen: blood, either unsorted or a sorted T cell fraction (not recorded which). The chain combines TRBV6-5 with TRBJ1-2, with 9 bases that match TRBD1. In DNA form, the CDR3 reads TGTGCCAGCAGTCCCTCCGGGACAGGGTCAGGCTACACCTTC. Its protein is CASSPSGTGSGYTF.